What follows describes a single T cell receptor (beta chain). Its antigen is undetermined. These data come from a study of CD8+CD57+ T cells in acquired aplastic anemia. Study-wide background: When averaged, DNA from sorted CD4+ and CD8+ cells came to 3 to 3.5 ug. Whole-study findings and limits: No significant difference in CD8+ Simpson's diversity was found between patients and controls. The same twenty-nine CD8+ CDR3 sequences occurred in patients and in controls.

CDR1 is SGHDN, CDR2 FVKESK, per germline. CDR3 size: 19 residues. V dropped 4 bases and J dropped 2; count of bases not matched to a gene: 14. Patients selected for sequencing had displayed CD8+CD57+ cell expansion by flow cytometry. When blood sampling took place, the patients had received no therapy. Template material for TCR beta VDJ and CDR3 profiling consisted of genomic DNA. TCRdb reprocessed the reads via MiXCR and lists one record per CDR3 protein. The table has under 250,000 distinct CDR3 sequences, approximately 45% seen once. The receptor was isolated from a human donor with aplastic anemia. This chain connects TRBV14 to TRBJ2-3; TRBD2 agrees at 11 bases. The sample was sorted CD4+, CD8+, or CD8+CD57+ T cells (not recorded which) from PBMCs. CDR3 sequence (DNA): TGTGCCAGCAGCCCCAAGATGAAGGGGACTAGCGGATCCACAGATACGCAGTATTTT. Protein: CASSPKMKGTSGSTDTQYF. The full variable domain, completed using reference TRBV14 and TRBJ2-3, is EAGVTQFPSHSVIEKGQTVTLRCDPISGHDNLYWYRRVMGKEIKFLLHFVKESKQDESGMPNNRFLAERTGGTYSTLKVQPAELEDSGVYFCASSPKMKGTSGSTDTQYFGPGTRLTVL.